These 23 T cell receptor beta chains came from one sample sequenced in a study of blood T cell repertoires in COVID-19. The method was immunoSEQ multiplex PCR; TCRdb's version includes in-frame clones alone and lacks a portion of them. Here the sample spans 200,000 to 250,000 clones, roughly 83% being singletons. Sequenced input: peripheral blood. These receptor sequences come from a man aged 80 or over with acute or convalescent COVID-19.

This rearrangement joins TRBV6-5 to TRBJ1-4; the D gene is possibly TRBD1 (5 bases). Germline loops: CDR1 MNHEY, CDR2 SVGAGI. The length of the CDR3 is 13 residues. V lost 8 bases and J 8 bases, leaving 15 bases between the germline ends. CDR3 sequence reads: CASAGGNEEKLFF. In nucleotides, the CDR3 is TGTGCCAGCGCGGGGGGGAATGAAGAAAAACTGTTTTTT.

This CDR3 is CASSKAGGALNQPQHF. CDR3 nucleotides: TGTGCCAGCAGCAAAGCGGGAGGGGCCCTCAATCAGCCCCAGCATTTT. The rearrangement uses TRBV21-1 and TRBJ1-5. TRBV21-1 is a pseudogene segment. CDR3 length equals 16 residues.

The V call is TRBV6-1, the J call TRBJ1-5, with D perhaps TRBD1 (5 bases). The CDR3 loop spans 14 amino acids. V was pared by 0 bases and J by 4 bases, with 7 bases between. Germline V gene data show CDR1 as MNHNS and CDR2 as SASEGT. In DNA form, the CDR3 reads TGTGCCAGCAGTGAAGCGCAGGGAAATCAGCCCCAGCATTTT. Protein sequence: CASSEAQGNQPQHF.

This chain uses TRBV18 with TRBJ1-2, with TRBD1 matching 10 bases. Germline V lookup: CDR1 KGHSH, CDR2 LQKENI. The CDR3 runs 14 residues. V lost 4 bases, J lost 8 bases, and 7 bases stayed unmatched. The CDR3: CASSQTGTGDGYTF. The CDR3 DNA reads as TGTGCCAGCTCACAGACCGGGACAGGGGACGGCTACACCTTC.

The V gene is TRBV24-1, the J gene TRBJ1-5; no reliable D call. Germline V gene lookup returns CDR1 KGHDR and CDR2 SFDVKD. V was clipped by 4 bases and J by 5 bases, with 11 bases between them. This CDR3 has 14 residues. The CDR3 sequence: CATSDWTGYQPQHF. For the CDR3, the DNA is TGTGCCACCAGTGACTGGACTGGTTATCAGCCCCAGCATTTT.

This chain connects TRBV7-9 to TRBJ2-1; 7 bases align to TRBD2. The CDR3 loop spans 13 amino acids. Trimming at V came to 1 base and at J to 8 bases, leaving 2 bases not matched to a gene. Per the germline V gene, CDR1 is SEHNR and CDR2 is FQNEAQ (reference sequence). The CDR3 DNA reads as TGTGCCAGCAGCTTAGATCGGGGGGATGAGCAGTTCTTC. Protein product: CASSLDRGDEQFF.

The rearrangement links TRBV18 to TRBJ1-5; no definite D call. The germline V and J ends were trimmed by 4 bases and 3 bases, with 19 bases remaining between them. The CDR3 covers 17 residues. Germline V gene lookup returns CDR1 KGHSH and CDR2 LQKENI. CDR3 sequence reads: CASSRAPPQLNNQPQHF. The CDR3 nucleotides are TGTGCCAGCTCACGGGCCCCCCCCCAACTTAACAATCAGCCCCAGCATTTT.

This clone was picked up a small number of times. CDR3 nucleotides: TGTGCCACCAGTGCGACAGGCACTGAAGCTTTCTTT. This encodes CATSATGTEAFF. The chain recombines TRBV24-1 with TRBJ1-1; perhaps TRBD1 as D (6 bases). Germline V CDR1 and CDR2: KGHDR, SFDVKD. Trimming pared 5 bases from V and 4 bases from J, leaving 7 bases between. The CDR3 loop spans 12 amino acids.

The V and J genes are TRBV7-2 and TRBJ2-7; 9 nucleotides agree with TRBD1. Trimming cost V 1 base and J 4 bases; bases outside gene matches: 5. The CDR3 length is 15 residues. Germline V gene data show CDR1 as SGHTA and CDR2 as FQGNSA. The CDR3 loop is CASSLEGDRVYEQYF. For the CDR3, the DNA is TGTGCCAGCAGCTTAGAGGGGGACAGGGTGTACGAGCAGTACTTC.

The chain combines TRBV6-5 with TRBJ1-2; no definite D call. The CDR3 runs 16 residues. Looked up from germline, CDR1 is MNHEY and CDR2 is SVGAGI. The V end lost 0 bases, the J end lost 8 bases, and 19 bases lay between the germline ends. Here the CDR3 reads CASSYSRTPGGRGYTF. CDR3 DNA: TGTGCCAGCAGTTACTCGAGGACTCCCGGTGGGAGAGGCTACACCTTC.

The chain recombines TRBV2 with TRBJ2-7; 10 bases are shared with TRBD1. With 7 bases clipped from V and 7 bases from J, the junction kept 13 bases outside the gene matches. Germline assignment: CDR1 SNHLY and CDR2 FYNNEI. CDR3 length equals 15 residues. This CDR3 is CASTLKGQGEKEQYF. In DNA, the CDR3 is TGTGCCAGCACACTCAAAGGACAGGGGGAAAAAGAGCAGTACTTC.

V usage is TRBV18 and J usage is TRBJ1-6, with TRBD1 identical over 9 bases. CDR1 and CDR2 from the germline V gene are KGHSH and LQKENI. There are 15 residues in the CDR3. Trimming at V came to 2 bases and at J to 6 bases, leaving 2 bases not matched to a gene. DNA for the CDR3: TGTGCCAGCTCACCAGGGACAGGGCGTAATTCACCCCTCCACTTT. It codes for CASSPGTGRNSPLHF.

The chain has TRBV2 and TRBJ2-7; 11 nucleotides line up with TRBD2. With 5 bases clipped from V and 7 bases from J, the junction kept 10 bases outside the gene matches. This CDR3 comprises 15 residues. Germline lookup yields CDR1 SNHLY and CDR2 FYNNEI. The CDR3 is CASSSGGLAGGEQYF. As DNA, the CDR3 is TGTGCCAGCAGTTCTGGTGGGCTAGCGGGAGGTGAGCAGTACTTC. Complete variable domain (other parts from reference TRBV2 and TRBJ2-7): EPEVTQTPSHQVTQMGQEVILRCVPISNHLYFYWYRQILGQKVEFLVSFYNNEISEKSEIFDDQFSVERPDGSNFTLKIRSTKLEDSAMYFCASSSGGLAGGEQYFGPGTRLTVT.

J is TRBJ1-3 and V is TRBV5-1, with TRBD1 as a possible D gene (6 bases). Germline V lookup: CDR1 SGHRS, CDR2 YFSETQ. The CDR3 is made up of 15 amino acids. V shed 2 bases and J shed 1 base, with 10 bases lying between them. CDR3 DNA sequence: TGCGCCAGCAGCTTAGACAGGTCATCTGGAAACACCATATATTTT. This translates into CASSLDRSSGNTIYF.

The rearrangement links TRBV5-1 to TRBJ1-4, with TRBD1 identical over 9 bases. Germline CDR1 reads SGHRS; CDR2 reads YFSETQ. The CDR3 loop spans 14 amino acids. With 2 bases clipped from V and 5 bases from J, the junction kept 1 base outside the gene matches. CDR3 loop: CASSFGQGNEKLFF. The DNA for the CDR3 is TGCGCCAGCAGCTTCGGACAGGGGAATGAAAAACTGTTTTTT.

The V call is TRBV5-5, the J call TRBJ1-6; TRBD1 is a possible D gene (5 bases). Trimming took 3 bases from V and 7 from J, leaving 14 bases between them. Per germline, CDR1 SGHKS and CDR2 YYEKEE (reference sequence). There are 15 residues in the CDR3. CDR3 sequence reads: CASSSSRRGNSPLHF. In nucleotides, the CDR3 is TGTGCCAGCAGCTCATCCCGGCGGGGGAATTCACCCCTCCACTTT.

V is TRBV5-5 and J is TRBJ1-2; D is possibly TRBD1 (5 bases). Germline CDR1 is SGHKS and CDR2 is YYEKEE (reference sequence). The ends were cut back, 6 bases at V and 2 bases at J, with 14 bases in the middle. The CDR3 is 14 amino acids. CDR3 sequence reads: CASTPISGNYGYTF. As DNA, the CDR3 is TGTGCCAGCACCCCTATCTCAGGGAACTATGGCTACACCTTC.

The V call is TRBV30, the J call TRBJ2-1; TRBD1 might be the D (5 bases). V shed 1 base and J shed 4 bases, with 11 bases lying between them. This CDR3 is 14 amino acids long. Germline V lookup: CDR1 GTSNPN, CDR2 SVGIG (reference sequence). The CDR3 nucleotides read TGTGCCTGGAGTGGCCGACAGAGATACAATGAGCAGTTCTTC. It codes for CAWSGRQRYNEQFF. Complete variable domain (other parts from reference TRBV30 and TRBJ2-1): SQTIHQWPATLVQPVGSPLSLECTVEGTSNPNLYWYRQAAGRGLQLLFYSVGIGQISSEVPQNLSASRPQDRQFILSSKKLLLSDSGFYLCAWSGRQRYNEQFFGPGTRLTVL.

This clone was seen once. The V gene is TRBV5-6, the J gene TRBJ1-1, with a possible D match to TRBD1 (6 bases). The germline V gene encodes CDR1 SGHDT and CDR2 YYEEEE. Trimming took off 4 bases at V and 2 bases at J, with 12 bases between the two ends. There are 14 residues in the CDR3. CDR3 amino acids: CASSRRGYNTEAFF. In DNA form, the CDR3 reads TGTGCCAGCAGCCGAAGGGGGTATAACACTGAAGCTTTCTTT.

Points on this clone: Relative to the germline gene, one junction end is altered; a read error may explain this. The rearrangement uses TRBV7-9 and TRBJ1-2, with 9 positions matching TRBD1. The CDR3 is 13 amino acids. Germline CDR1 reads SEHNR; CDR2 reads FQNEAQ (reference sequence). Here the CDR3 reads CASTLTGGDGYTF. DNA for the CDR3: TGTGCCAGCACCTTAACAGGGGGCGATGGCTACACCTTC.

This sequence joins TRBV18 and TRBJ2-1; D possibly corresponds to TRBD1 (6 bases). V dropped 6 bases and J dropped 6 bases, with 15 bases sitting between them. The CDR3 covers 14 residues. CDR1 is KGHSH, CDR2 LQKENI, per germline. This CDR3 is CASSPLSQGNEQFF. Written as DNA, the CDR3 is TGTGCCAGCTCCCCCCTCTCACAGGGCAATGAGCAGTTCTTC. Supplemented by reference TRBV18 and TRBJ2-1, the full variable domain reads NAGVMQNPRHLVRRRGQEARLRCSPMKGHSHVYWYRQLPEEGLKFMVYLQKENIIDESGMPKERFSAEFPKEGPSILRIQQVVRGDSAAYFCASSPLSQGNEQFFGPGTRLTVL.

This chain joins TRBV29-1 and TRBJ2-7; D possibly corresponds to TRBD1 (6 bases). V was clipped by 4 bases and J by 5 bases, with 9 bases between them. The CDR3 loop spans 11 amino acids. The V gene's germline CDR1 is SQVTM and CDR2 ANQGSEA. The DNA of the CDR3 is TGCAGCGTTGGGGGACACGACGAGCAGTACTTC. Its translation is CSVGGHDEQYF.

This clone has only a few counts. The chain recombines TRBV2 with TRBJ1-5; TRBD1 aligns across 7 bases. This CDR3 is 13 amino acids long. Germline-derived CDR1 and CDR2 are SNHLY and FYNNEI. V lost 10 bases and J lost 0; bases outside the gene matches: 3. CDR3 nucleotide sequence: TGTGCCATGGGACAGTCTAGCAATCAGCCCCAGCATTTT. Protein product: CAMGQSSNQPQHF. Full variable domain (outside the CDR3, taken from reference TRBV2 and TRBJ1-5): EPEVTQTPSHQVTQMGQEVILRCVPISNHLYFYWYRQILGQKVEFLVSFYNNEISEKSEIFDDQFSVERPDGSNFTLKIRSTKLEDSAMYFCAMGQSSNQPQHFGDGTRLSIL.